The 21 T cell receptor beta chains listed next were all sequenced from one sample in a study of molecular identifiers for immune sequencing clone quantification. Each CDR3 protein is one row after TCRdb ran MiXCR on the PCR reads. The data show about 510,000 distinct CDR3 sequences, with 20% to 25% seen just once and approximately 0.8% held by the top ten. Sequencing was done on a sample of naive CD8+ T cells from blood, with Jurkat cell RNA spiked in. The subset was: FACS-sorted CD8+CD4-CCR7+CD45RA+ naive T cells. The receptors were sampled from a human donor in good health. Some libraries in this study had Jurkat cell RNA spiked in.

This clonotype occurred many times. V and J are TRBV7-3 and TRBJ2-5; TRBD1 is a possible D gene (6 bases). Trimming took off 4 bases at V and 4 bases at J, with 10 bases between the two ends. The CDR3 totals 13 residues. Germline V gene sequence: CDR1 SGHTA, CDR2 FQGTGA. The CDR3 is CASSSTGSETQYF. The CDR3 coding sequence is TGTGCCAGCAGCTCCACAGGGTCAGAGACCCAGTACTTC.

This clonotype was detected ten times or more. V and J are TRBV4-3 and TRBJ2-7; the D is unclear. Germline CDR1 reads LGHNA; CDR2 reads YSLEER. The CDR3 has 15 residues. Trimming cost V 0 bases and J 5 bases, with 14 bases left between them. This CDR3 is CASSQDNLELDEQYF. Here the CDR3 DNA reads TGCGCCAGCAGCCAAGACAACCTAGAGTTGGACGAGCAGTACTTC.

The CDR3 DNA sequence: TGCGCCAGCTATGGGATCGGGTACAATGAGCAGTTCTTC. Amino acid sequence: CASYGIGYNEQFF. This chain links TRBV5-1 with TRBJ2-1; D ambiguous. Per germline, CDR1 SGHRS and CDR2 YFSETQ. The CDR3 is 13 amino acids. Trimming cost V 7 bases and J 4 bases, with 12 bases left between them. The variable domain in full, completed from reference TRBV5-1 and TRBJ2-1, reads KAGVTQTPRYLIKTRGQQVTLSCSPISGHRSVSWYQQTPGQGLQFLFEYFSETQRNKGNFPGRFSGRQFSNSRSEMNVSTLELGDSALYLCASYGIGYNEQFFGPGTRLTVL.

Many counts were recorded for this clonotype. The chain recombines TRBV6-1 with TRBJ2-1; D unresolved. The CDR3 is 13 amino acids. Trimming took 2 bases from V and 4 from J, leaving 6 bases between them. Germline CDR1 reads MNHNS; CDR2 reads SASEGT. The CDR3 loop is CASSEQQYNEQFF. For the CDR3, the DNA is TGTGCCAGCAGTGAACAGCAGTACAATGAGCAGTTCTTC.

V gene TRBV19 combines with J gene TRBJ1-5; D is undetermined. CDR1 LNHDA and CDR2 SQIVND come from the germline V gene (reference sequence). The CDR3 sequence is 16 residues long. Between the trimmed V and J ends, which lost 0 bases and 4 bases, there was a span of 13 bases. The CDR3, as DNA: TGTGCCAGTAGTATAGAGGTGGACGGTCAAAATCAGCCCCAGCATTTT. Translated: CASSIEVDGQNQPQHF.

This clonotype showed up many times. The chain links TRBV27 to TRBJ2-7; possible D gene TRBD2, 5 bases. CDR1 MNHEY and CDR2 SMNVEV come from the germline V gene (reference sequence). The V and J ends lost 0 bases and 6 bases respectively, with 18 bases between them. The CDR3 has 16 amino acids. In DNA, the CDR3 is TGTGCCAGCAGTTTATCTGCCCCCCCGGGGAGAAGCGAGCAGTACTTC. This translates into CASSLSAPPGRSEQYF.

This clonotype was seen a few times. This sequence joins TRBV7-9 and TRBJ2-3; D is ambiguous. Trimming cost V 7 bases and J 4 bases, with 12 bases left between them. The CDR3 extends over 13 amino acids. Germline CDR1 is SEHNR and CDR2 is FQNEAQ (reference sequence). CDR3 amino acids: CASTARPSDTQYF. CDR3 sequence (DNA): TGTGCCAGCACCGCGCGCCCGTCAGATACGCAGTATTTT.

The gene calls are TRBV7-9 and TRBJ2-1, with D perhaps being TRBD1 or TRBD2 (5 bases each). This CDR3 is built from 17 residues. Deletions cut 1 base from V and 7 bases from J, with 20 bases between. In germline, CDR1 is SEHNR, CDR2 FQNEAQ (reference sequence). The CDR3: CASSLEAGTSPLNEQFF. In DNA form, the CDR3 reads TGTGCCAGCAGCTTAGAAGCCGGGACGAGCCCGTTGAATGAGCAGTTCTTC. Filled out from reference TRBV7-9 and TRBJ2-1, the complete variable domain reads DTGVSQNPRHKITKRGQNVTFRCDPISEHNRLYWYRQTLGQGPEFLTYFQNEAQLEKSRLLSDRFSAERPKGSFSTLEIQRTEQGDSAMYLCASSLEAGTSPLNEQFFGPGTRLTVL.

This clonotype was seen more than once but under ten times. The DNA for the CDR3 is TGTGCCAGCAGTTATGGCGCAGCCACGAACACTGAAGCTTTCTTT. Its translation: CASSYGAATNTEAFF. The chain couples TRBV6-5 to TRBJ1-1; D is unclear. V lost 3 bases and J lost 1, with 12 bases in between. Germline values: CDR1 MNHEY, CDR2 SVGAGI. The CDR3 is 15 amino acids.

CDR3 bases: TGTGCCAGCAGTTATCTCAACGCCGGGGAGCTGTTTTTT. It specifies CASSYLNAGELFF. The chain recombines TRBV6-5 with TRBJ2-2; D unresolved. V was cut by 3 bases and J by 6 bases, with 8 bases left in between. Germline V lookup: CDR1 MNHEY, CDR2 SVGAGI. The CDR3 is 13 amino acids.

With respect to this clonotype: Since a much larger clone is just one base distant, this may be a read error. The DNA for the CDR3 is TGTGCCAGCGGCCCGGGACAGGGAAGCGAGCAGTACTTC. Translated, it gives CASGPGQGSEQYF. The chain combines TRBV7-2 with TRBJ2-7; 9 bases agree with TRBD1. CDR1 is SGHTA, CDR2 FQGNSA, per germline. The CDR3 loop spans 13 amino acids. Germline trimming cut 8 bases from V and 6 bases from J; bases unmatched to any gene: 8.

This clonotype was seen a few times. CDR3 coding DNA: TGTGCCTGGAGTGTATCAGGGGCGGCCGGGGAGCTGTTTTTT. It codes for CAWSVSGAAGELFF. The chain is built from TRBV30 and TRBJ2-2, with a possible D match to TRBD1 (6 bases). The CDR3 is 14 residues long. CDR1 is GTSNPN, CDR2 SVGIG, per germline (reference sequence). V shed 0 bases and J shed 6 bases, with 11 bases lying between them.

This clonotype was seen many times. The gene calls are TRBV14 and TRBJ1-5; TRBD1 matches at 10 bases. The CDR3 spans 15 residues. Germline V CDR1 and CDR2: SGHDN, FVKESK. V shed 1 base and J 6 bases; nucleotides not matched to a gene: 3. CDR3 protein: CASSQAGTGVQPQHF. For the CDR3, the DNA is TGTGCCAGCAGCCAAGCCGGGACAGGGGTTCAGCCCCAGCATTTT.

The rearrangement uses TRBV11-2 and TRBJ2-2, with D tentatively TRBD1 (8 bases). This CDR3 is 21 amino acids long. Trimming stripped 4 bases from V and 4 bases from J, with 31 bases between. The V gene's germline CDR1 is SGHAT and CDR2 FQNNGV. The CDR3 DNA is TGTGCCAGCAGCTCCCCTTCGGAGACAGGGGTCGTCAGCGGGATCACCGGGGAGCTGTTTTTT. This translates into CASSSPSETGVVSGITGELFF.

To note about this clonotype: One end of the junction does not line up with germline, which may come from a read error. This chain connects TRBV27 to TRBJ2-7; maybe TRBD2 (6 bases). CDR1 and CDR2 from the germline V gene are MNHEY and SMNVEV (reference sequence). The CDR3 is 14 residues long. This CDR3 is CASSIIGTWGERYF. CDR3 coding DNA: TGTGCCAGCAGTATCATCGGGACTTGGGGCGAGCGGTACTTC.

Comment on this clonotype: A read error may be the cause here, since a much bigger clone is one base away. The CDR3 region has the DNA TGCAGTGCTTGGGGCGGGGAACAGGGATTCGAGCAGTACTTC. Encoded protein: CSAWGGEQGFEQYF. The genes are TRBV20-1 and TRBJ2-7; D is tentatively TRBD1 or TRBD2 (6 bases each). Germline-derived CDR1 and CDR2 are DFQATT and SNEGSKA (reference sequence). This CDR3 is built from 14 residues. Trimming cost V 5 bases and J 6 bases, with 20 bases left between them.

In this sample, this clonotype turned up a few times. In DNA form, the CDR3 reads TGTGCCAGCAGTTTAGGGCCTAGACAGCCCCAGCATTTT. Its protein product is CASSLGPRQPQHF. V usage is TRBV27 and J usage is TRBJ1-5; D not resolved. From germline, CDR1 is MNHEY and CDR2 SMNVEV (reference sequence). V was clipped by 2 bases and J by 7 bases, with 9 bases between them. CDR3 length: 13 amino acids.

The V and J genes are TRBV4-3 and TRBJ1-6; unclear D gene. Trimming took 2 bases from V and 4 from J, leaving 15 bases between them. This CDR3 is built from 17 residues. Per the germline V gene, CDR1 is LGHNA and CDR2 is YSLEER. The CDR3 region has the DNA TGCGCCAGCAGCCAATGGGGTAGTAACCTATATAATTCACCCCTCCACTTT. Protein: CASSQWGSNLYNSPLHF.

This clonotype has at least ten counts. This rearrangement joins TRBV7-8 to TRBJ1-1, with D possibly being TRBD1 (5 bases). Germline-derived CDR1 and CDR2 are SGHVS and FQNEAQ. V lost 5 bases and J 3 bases, leaving 16 bases between the germline ends. CDR3 length: 15 amino acids. The CDR3 DNA follows: TGTGCCAGCAGCACCAATCAGGGCTGGTACACTGAAGCTTTCTTT. As protein: CASSTNQGWYTEAFF.

The chain recombines TRBV4-1 with TRBJ1-5, with 7 positions matching TRBD1. Germline trimming cut 1 base from V and 7 bases from J; bases unmatched to any gene: 1. This CDR3 spans 13 amino acids. Per germline, CDR1 MGHRA and CDR2 YSYEKL. Written as DNA, the CDR3 is TGCGCCAGCAGCCAAGTAGGGGGCCAGCCCCAGCATTTT. It yields the protein CASSQVGGQPQHF.

The V and J genes are TRBV20-1 and TRBJ2-3; TRBD1 is a possible D gene (6 bases). Trimming took 5 bases from V and 2 from J, leaving 17 bases between them. This CDR3 comprises 15 residues. Looked up from germline, CDR1 is DFQATT and CDR2 is SNEGSKA (reference sequence). The CDR3 DNA follows: TGCAGTGCTGAAGACCTAGGACAGAACACAGATACGCAGTATTTT. Amino acids: CSAEDLGQNTDTQYF.